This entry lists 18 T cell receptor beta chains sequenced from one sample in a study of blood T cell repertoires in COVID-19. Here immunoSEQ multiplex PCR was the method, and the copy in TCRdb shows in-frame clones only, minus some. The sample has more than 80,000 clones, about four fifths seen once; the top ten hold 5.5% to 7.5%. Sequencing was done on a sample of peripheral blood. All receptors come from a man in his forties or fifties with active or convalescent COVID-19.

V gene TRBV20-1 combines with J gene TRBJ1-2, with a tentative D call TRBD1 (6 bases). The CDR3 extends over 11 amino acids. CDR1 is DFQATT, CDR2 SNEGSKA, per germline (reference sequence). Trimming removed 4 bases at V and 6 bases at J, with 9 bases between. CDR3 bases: TGCAGTGCTACGACAGGTCATGGCTACACCTTC. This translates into CSATTGHGYTF.

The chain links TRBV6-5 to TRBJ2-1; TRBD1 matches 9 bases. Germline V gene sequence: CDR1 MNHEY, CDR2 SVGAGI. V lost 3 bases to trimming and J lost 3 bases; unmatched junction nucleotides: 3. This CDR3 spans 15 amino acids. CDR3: CASSYGTGNYNEQFF. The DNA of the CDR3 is TGTGCCAGCAGTTATGGGACAGGGAACTACAATGAGCAGTTCTTC.

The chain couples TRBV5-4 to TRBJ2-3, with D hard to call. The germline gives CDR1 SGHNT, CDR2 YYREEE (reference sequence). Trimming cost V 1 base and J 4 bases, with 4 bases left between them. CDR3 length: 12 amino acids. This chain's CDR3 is CASSLIADTQYF. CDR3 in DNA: TGTGCCAGCAGCTTGATCGCAGATACGCAGTATTTT.

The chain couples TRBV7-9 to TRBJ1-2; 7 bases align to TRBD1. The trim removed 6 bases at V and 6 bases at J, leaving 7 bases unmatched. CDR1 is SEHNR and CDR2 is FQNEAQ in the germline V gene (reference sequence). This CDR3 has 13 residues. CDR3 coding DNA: TGTGCCAGCAGGACAGGGACCTACCATGGCTACACCTTC. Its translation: CASRTGTYHGYTF.

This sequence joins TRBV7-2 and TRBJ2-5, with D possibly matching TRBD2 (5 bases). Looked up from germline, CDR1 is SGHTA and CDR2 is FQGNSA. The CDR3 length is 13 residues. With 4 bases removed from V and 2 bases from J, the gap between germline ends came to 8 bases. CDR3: CASSSTIQETQYF. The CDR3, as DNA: TGTGCCAGCAGCTCGACTATTCAAGAGACCCAGTACTTC.

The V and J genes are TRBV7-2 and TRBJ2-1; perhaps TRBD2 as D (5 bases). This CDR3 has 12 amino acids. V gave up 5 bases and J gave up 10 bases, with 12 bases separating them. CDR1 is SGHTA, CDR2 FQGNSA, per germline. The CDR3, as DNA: TGTGCCAGCAGCCCGCGGGTCGGCGAGCAGTTCTTC. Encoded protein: CASSPRVGEQFF.

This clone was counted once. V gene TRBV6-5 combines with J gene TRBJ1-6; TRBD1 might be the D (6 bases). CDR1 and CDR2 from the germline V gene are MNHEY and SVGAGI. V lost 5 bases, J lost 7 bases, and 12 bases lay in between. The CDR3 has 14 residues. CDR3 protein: CASSRTEINSPLHF. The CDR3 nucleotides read TGTGCCAGCAGTCGGACAGAGATCAATTCACCCCTCCACTTT.

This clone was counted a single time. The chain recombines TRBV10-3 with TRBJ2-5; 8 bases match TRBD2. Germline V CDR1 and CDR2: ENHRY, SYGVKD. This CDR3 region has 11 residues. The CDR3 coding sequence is TGTGCTAGCGGGGAGAGGGAGACCCAGTACTTC. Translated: CASGERETQYF.

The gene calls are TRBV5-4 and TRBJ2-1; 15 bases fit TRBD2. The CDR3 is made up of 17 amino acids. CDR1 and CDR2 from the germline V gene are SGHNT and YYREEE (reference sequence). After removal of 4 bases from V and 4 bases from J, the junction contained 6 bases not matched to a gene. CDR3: CASSRTSGGASYNEQFF. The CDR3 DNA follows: TGTGCCAGCAGCCGGACTAGCGGGGGGGCATCTTACAATGAGCAGTTCTTC. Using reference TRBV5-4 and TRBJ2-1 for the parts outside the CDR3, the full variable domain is ETGVTQSPTHLIKTRGQQVTLRCSSQSGHNTVSWYQQALGQGPQFIFQYYREEENGRGNFPPRFSGLQFPNYSSELNVNALELDDSALYLCASSRTSGGASYNEQFFGPGTRLTVL.

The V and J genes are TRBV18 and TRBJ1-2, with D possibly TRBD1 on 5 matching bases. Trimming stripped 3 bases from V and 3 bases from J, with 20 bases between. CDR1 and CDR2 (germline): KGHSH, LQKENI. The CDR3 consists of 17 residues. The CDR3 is CASSPLRGRWDYYGYTF. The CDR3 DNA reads TGTGCCAGCTCACCTCTTCGGGGCCGCTGGGACTACTATGGCTACACCTTC.

The CDR3 DNA follows: TGTGCCAGCAGTCTCCGGGACAGGGATCAAGAGACCCAGTACTTC. It encodes CASSLRDRDQETQYF. This chain links TRBV12-1 with TRBJ2-5; the table gives TRBD1 as D, unverified against the DNA. TRBV12-1 is a listed pseudogene. The CDR3 totals 15 residues.

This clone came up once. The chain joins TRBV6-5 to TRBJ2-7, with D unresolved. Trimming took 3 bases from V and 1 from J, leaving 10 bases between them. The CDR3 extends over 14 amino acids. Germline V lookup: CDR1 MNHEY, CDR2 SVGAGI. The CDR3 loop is CASSYGARSYEQYF. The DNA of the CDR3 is TGTGCCAGCAGTTATGGAGCGCGGTCCTACGAGCAGTACTTC.

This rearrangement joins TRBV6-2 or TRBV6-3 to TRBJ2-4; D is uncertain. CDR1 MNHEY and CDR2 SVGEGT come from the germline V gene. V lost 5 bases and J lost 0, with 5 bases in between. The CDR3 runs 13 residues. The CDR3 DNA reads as TGTGCCAGCAGTCCCCTAGCCAAAAACATTCAGTACTTC. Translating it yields CASSPLAKNIQYF.

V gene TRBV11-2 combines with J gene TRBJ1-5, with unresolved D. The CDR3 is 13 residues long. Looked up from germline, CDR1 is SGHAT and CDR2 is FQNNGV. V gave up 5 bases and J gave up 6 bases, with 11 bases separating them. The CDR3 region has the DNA TGTGCCAGCAGCGTGGGTTCAGGTCAGCCCCAGCATTTT. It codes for CASSVGSGQPQHF.

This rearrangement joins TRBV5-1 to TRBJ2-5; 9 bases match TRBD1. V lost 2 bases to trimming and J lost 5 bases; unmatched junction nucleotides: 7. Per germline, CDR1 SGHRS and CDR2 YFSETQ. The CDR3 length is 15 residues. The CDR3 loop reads CASSFTGTGRETQYF. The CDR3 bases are TGCGCCAGCAGCTTTACCGGGACAGGGAGGGAGACCCAGTACTTC.

The CDR3 DNA sequence: TGTGCCCTGACCGACACGAACACCGGGGAGCTGTTTTTT. Its protein product is CALTDTNTGELFF. The V call is TRBV10-3, the J call TRBJ2-2; no reliable D call. The CDR3 loop spans 13 amino acids. Trimming pared 11 bases from V and 0 bases from J, leaving 10 bases between. Germline lookup yields CDR1 ENHRY and CDR2 SYGVKD.

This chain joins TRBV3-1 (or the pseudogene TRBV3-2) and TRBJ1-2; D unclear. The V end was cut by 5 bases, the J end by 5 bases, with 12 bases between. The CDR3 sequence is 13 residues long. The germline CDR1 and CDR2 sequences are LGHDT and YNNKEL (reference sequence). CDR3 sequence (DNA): TGTGCCAGCAGCTCCGGCGGGAGTTATGGCTACACCTTC. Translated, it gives CASSSGGSYGYTF.

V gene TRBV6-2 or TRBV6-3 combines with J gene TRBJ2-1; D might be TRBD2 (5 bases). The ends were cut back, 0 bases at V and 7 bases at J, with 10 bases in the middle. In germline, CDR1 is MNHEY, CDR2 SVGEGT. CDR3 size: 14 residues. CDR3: CASSYSVRGNEQFF. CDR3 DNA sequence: TGTGCCAGCAGTTACTCCGTGCGCGGGAATGAGCAGTTCTTC.